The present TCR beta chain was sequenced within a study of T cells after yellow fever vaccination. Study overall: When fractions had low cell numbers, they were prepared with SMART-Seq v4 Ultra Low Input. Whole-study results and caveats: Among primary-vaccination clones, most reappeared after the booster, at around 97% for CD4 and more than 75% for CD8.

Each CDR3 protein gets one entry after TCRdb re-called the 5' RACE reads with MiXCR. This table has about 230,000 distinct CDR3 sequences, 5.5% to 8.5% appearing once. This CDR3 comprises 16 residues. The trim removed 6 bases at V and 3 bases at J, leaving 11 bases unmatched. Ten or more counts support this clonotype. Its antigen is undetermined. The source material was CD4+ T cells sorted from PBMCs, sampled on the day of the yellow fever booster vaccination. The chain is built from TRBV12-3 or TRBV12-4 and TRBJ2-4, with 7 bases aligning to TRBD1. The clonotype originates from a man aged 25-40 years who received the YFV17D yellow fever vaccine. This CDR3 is CASSPRTGDVKNIQYF. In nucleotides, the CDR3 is TGTGCCAGCAGCCCGCGGACAGGCGATGTCAAAAACATTCAGTACTTC.